A selection of T cell receptor beta chains follows, all from one sample in a study of CD8+ T cells in alopecia areata. Profiled with immunoSEQ multiplex PCR; TCRdb holds only in-frame clones, not every one. Of more than 100,000 clones in the sample, about nine tenths were seen once. This sample comprised CD8+ T cells sorted from blood, obtained between weeks 30 and 35, from a patient treated with tofacitinib. All receptors derive from a human donor with alopecia areata. The CDR3 runs from the conserved cysteine through the conserved F or W. The order of the fields is CDR3 protein, CDR3 DNA, V gene, clone size, D gene, J gene. The D gene is left open where the match is weak. Clone size is shown for a subset of rows, as once, few, many or a class of expanded clone.

CASSQAPLYGYTF	TGCGCCAGCAGCCAAGCGCCCCTTTATGGCTACACCTTC	TRBV4-1	NA	NA	TRBJ1-2
CASSPLGRREFTGELFF	TGTGCCAGCAGCCCCTTGGGGAGACGGGAGTTTACCGGGGAGCTGTTTTTT	TRBV7-4	few	NA	TRBJ2-2
CASTGTSGGPDTQYF	TGTGCCAGCACCGGGACTAGCGGGGGGCCAGATACGCAGTATTTT	TRBV6-1	NA	TRBD2	TRBJ2-3
CASSYSAGQAHSPF	TGTGCCAGCAGTTACTCGGCCGGACAGGCCCATTCGCCCTTC	TRBV6-6	NA	TRBD1	TRBJ1-2
CSVESDREGSYEQYF	TGCAGCGTTGAATCCGACAGGGAGGGCTCCTACGAGCAGTACTTC	TRBV29-1	NA	NA	TRBJ2-7
CSVSGGDTGELFF	TGCAGCGTTTCAGGGGGTGACACCGGGGAGCTGTTTTTT	TRBV29-1	NA	TRBD1	TRBJ2-2
CASSEGLAGGPYEQYF	TGTGCCAGCAGCGAGGGGCTAGCGGGAGGGCCGTACGAGCAGTACTTC	TRBV7-6	NA	TRBD2	TRBJ2-7
CASSQVPGELFF	TGCGCCAGCAGCCAAGTGCCCGGGGAGCTGTTTTTT	TRBV4-1	NA	NA	TRBJ2-2
CASSRRDKPHEQYF	TGTGCCAGCAGTCGCCGGGACAAACCCCACGAGCAGTACTTC	TRBV27	NA	NA	TRBJ2-7
CASSLPQGGISYEQYF	TGTGCCAGCAGTTTACCCCAGGGAGGAATCTCCTACGAGCAGTACTTC	TRBV28	NA	NA	TRBJ2-7
CASRGTPGQGTGELFF	TGCGCCAGCCGAGGAACCCCGGGACAGGGGACCGGGGAGCTGTTTTTT	TRBV5-1	NA	TRBD1	TRBJ2-2
CASISPGQGKDEQFF	TGTGCCAGCATATCACCGGGACAGGGGAAAGATGAGCAGTTCTTC	TRBV27	NA	TRBD1	TRBJ2-1
CASRQGVTFF	TGTGCCAGCAGACAGGGCGTGACTTTCTTT	TRBV27	NA	NA	TRBJ1-1
CASSPPAVGSYNEQFF	TGTGCCAGCTCACCACCGGCCGTCGGCTCCTACAATGAGCAGTTCTTC	TRBV18	NA	NA	TRBJ2-1
CSVEDTSGIIFEQFF	TGCAGCGTTGAGGATACTAGCGGGATCATTTTTGAGCAGTTCTTC	TRBV29-1	NA	TRBD2	TRBJ2-1
CASSYQAGGVSEQYF	TGTGCCAGCAGCTACCAAGCGGGAGGGGTTTCCGAGCAGTACTTC	TRBV11-2	NA	TRBD2	TRBJ2-7
CASSLDADHSYNEQFF	TGTGCCAGCAGTTTAGATGCGGACCACTCCTACAATGAGCAGTTCTTC	TRBV27	once	NA	TRBJ2-1
CASSPREVEGNTIYF	TGTGCCAGCTCACCAAGGGAAGTGGAAGGAAACACCATATATTTT	TRBV18	few	NA	TRBJ1-3
CASSYLGGLWGYTF	TGTGCCAGCAGTTACCTCGGGGGATTATGGGGCTACACCTTC	TRBV6-5	NA	NA	TRBJ1-2
CASRLTDTQYF	TGCGCCAGCAGACTCACAGATACGCAGTATTTT	TRBV5-1	once	NA	TRBJ2-3
CASSEEGTGHYGYTF	TGTGCCAGCAGTGAAGAGGGGACAGGGCATTATGGCTACACCTTC	TRBV2	once	TRBD1	TRBJ1-2
CASRNGVVTEAFF	TGTGCCAGCAGAAATGGGGTAGTCACTGAAGCTTTCTTT	TRBV6-1	NA	NA	TRBJ1-1
CASSSTRASGRRDEQFF	TGTGCCAGCAGCTCCACTCGGGCTAGCGGGAGACGGGATGAGCAGTTCTTC	TRBV7-9	few	TRBD2	TRBJ2-1
CASSLVTSSYNEQFF	TGTGCCAGCAGCTTAGTAACTAGCTCCTACAATGAGCAGTTCTTC	TRBV7-9	NA	NA	TRBJ2-1
CASSSNYEQYF	TGTGCCAGCAGCTCAAACTACGAGCAGTACTTC	TRBV27	NA	NA	TRBJ2-7
CASTQGGDYNEQFF	TGTGCCAGTACCCAGGGGGGGGATTACAATGAGCAGTTCTTC	TRBV19	NA	NA	TRBJ2-1
CSVTGVRPEYEQYF	TGCAGTGTAACAGGGGTAAGGCCGGAATACGAGCAGTACTTC	TRBV29-1	once	TRBD1	TRBJ2-7
CSVIDRAHYEQYF	TGCAGCGTAATAGACAGGGCCCACTACGAGCAGTACTTC	TRBV29-1	NA	TRBD1	TRBJ2-7
CASKGGSGEQYF	TGCGCCAGCAAGGGGGGATCTGGAGAGCAGTACTTC	TRBV10-2	NA	NA	TRBJ2-7
CASSLRGFESPLHF	TGTGCCAGCAGTTTACGAGGGTTTGAGTCACCCCTCCACTTT	TRBV27	NA	NA	TRBJ1-6
CASSPQDYRRETQYF	TGTGCCAGCAGCCCCCAGGACTACCGGAGGGAGACCCAGTACTTC	TRBV7-8	NA	NA	TRBJ2-5
CASSLVGTNYEQYF	TGTGCCAGCAGCTTAGTTGGGACTAACTACGAGCAGTACTTC	TRBV11-1	NA	TRBD2	TRBJ2-7
CASSSRDRVRLGWTEAFF	TGTGCCAGCAGCTCCCGAGACAGGGTAAGGCTTGGGTGGACTGAAGCTTTCTTT	TRBV11-1	NA	TRBD1	TRBJ1-1
CASSSSTGVFNQPQHF	TGTGCCAGCAGTTCCTCGACAGGGGTCTTTAATCAGCCCCAGCATTTT	TRBV27	NA	TRBD1	TRBJ1-5
CASSPGGAGDTQYF	TGTGCCAGCAGTCCGGGGGGAGCTGGTGATACGCAGTATTTT	TRBV27	NA	TRBD2	TRBJ2-3
CASSQEGGAPYGYTF	TGCGCCAGCAGCCAAGAAGGGGGGGCTCCCTATGGCTACACCTTC	TRBV4-1	NA	NA	TRBJ1-2
CASSYGFQETQYF	TGTGCCAGCAGTTACGGCTTCCAAGAGACCCAGTACTTC	TRBV6-6	NA	NA	TRBJ2-5
CASSHRDRGYEQYF	TGTGCCAGCAGCCATCGAGACCGGGGTTACGAGCAGTACTTC	TRBV14	NA	NA	TRBJ2-7
CSVEEDGGRPYNEQFF	TGCAGCGTTGAAGAGGACGGGGGGCGACCCTACAATGAGCAGTTCTTC	TRBV29-1	NA	NA	TRBJ2-1
CASRDRENEQFF	TGCGCCAGCAGGGACAGGGAAAATGAGCAGTTCTTC	TRBV5-1	few	TRBD1	TRBJ2-1
CASGGLNEQFF	TGTGCCAGCGGGGGTTTGAATGAGCAGTTCTTC	TRBV2	NA	NA	TRBJ2-1
CASSESGAGLGAQHF	TGTGCCAGCAGTGAATCGGGGGCAGGGCTAGGGGCCCAGCATTTT	TRBV25-1	NA	NA	TRBJ1-5
CASSLIGWLGYTF	TGTGCCAGCAGCTTAATTGGGTGGCTTGGCTACACCTTC	TRBV7-3	NA	NA	TRBJ1-2